The clone carrying this T cell receptor (beta chain) occurred a few times. The target antigen is unknown. This sample was taken from a study of beta chain features in type 1 diabetes. The study, taken as a whole, reports: When Type 1 diabetes patients were examined, their TCRB CDR3s proved moderately but significantly shorter in all four CD4+ subsets.

The CDR3 is made up of 16 amino acids. V shed 6 bases, J shed 2 bases, and the junction held 6 bases outside the gene matches. Germline-derived CDR1 and CDR2 are SNHLY and FYNNEI. By way of CD45RO/CCR7/CD25/CD127/CD95/CD27, the CD4+ regulatory, stem cell-like memory, central memory and naive cells were sorted. Of the isolated RNA, all was reverse transcribed, and so the sequenced material was expressed TCRB transcripts. For naive, central memory and regulatory T cell samples, reads averaged around 3.8 million. Using immunoSEQ multiplex PCR, the repertoire was profiled, and TCRdb retains in-frame clones only, with some absent. This sample carries more than 300,000 clones, over 12% of them seen once, and the ten largest clones take 0.019%.

The receptor comes from a woman under 30 in good health. The chain couples TRBV2 to TRBJ1-5, with TRBD1 identical over 11 bases. Sequenced: naive CD4+ T cells from blood. The CDR3 spells CASRYGTGGGNQPQHF. CDR3 in DNA: TGTGCCAGCAGGTACGGGACAGGGGGAGGCAATCAGCCCCAGCATTTT.